One T cell receptor beta chain is described in this entry. Germline CDR1 reads DFQATT; CDR2 reads SNEGSKA (reference sequence). The CDR3 is made up of 11 amino acids. The V gene lost 2 bases and the J gene lost 4 bases, with 5 bases spanning the gap. The data were obtained in a study of CD8+ T cells in alopecia areata. As to treatment: oral pan-JAK inhibitor, 5-10 mg twice daily. cDNA prepared by RNA extraction and subsequent reverse transcription served as the template for sequencing. Data came from immunoSEQ multiplex PCR; TCRdb stores just in-frame clones and leaves some out. The sample lists approximately 200,000 clones, roughly three fifths occurring once.

This clonotype was obtained from a human donor with alopecia areata. This chain joins TRBV20-1 and TRBJ2-5; D ambiguous. The sample consisted of CD4+ T cells sorted from blood, taken at week 4, from a patient treated with tofacitinib. Written as DNA, the CDR3 is TGCAGTGCTAGAAATAGAGAGACCCAGTACTTC. Residues: CSARNRETQYF.